This T cell receptor (beta chain) was documented in a study of cytomegalovirus exposure and HLA in healthy donors. The study ran its PCR with 60 Vbeta and 13 Jbeta primers. TCRdb keeps only in-frame clones here, not all; method: immunoSEQ multiplex PCR. The sample lists about 96,000 clones, 65% to 75% occurring once. Remarks on this clone: Its antigen is unidentified.

Regarding donors, all were healthy bone marrow donors. Study-wide results and caveats: The HLA-A and HLA-B alleles of most subjects were reportedly predicted accurately from TCR beta sequences.

Material for sequencing was PBMCs. The sequence was obtained from a female donor in good health and CMV-seropositive.

CDR3 sequence: CASSDSGLAGGRTNEQFF. DNA of the CDR3: TGCGCCAGCAGTGATTCCGGACTAGCGGGGGGCCGAACCAATGAGCAGTTCTTC. This chain connects TRBV10-1 to TRBJ2-1; 14 nucleotides line up with TRBD2. The CDR3 is made up of 18 amino acids. The junction had 10 bases not matched to a gene; V was cut back by 3 bases and J by 6 bases. The germline gives CDR1 WNHNN, CDR2 SYGVQD (reference sequence).